This entry is about one TCR beta chain. Its specificity is unknown. The CDR3 runs to 17 residues. Germline V CDR1 and CDR2: SQVTM, ANQGSEA. J was trimmed by 0 bases and V by 8 bases; bases with no gene match: 12. The sample originates from a study of STAT3 mutations in large granular lymphocyte leukemia. Turning to the study itself: Among longitudinally sequenced T-LGLL patients, roughly half had canonical activating STAT3 mutations detected. The study's findings and limits: All newly emerging clones after therapy were STAT3 wild type. Every T-cell large granular lymphocyte leukemia patient had at least one immunodominant TCR beta clonotype.

Here immunoSEQ multiplex PCR was the method, and the copy in TCRdb shows in-frame clones only, minus some. The sample has approximately 6,600 clones, roughly 50% seen once. Sequencing was carried out using peripheral blood mononuclear cells. The sequence was obtained from a boy aged 5-17 years with T-cell large granular lymphocyte leukemia. Some clones in this sample may be carry-over from other donors' samples. The chain combines TRBV29-1 with TRBJ2-6; 8 bases map to TRBD2. CDR3 nucleotides: TGCAGCCCCCGGGCCGAGACTAGCGTCTCTGGGGCCAACGTCCTGACTTTC. It is translated as CSPRAETSVSGANVLTF.